The rows below give T cell receptor beta chains drawn from one sample of a study of blood T cell repertoires in COVID-19. Clones were read by immunoSEQ multiplex PCR, and TCRdb kept only the in-frame ones, dropping some. The table shows under 200,000 clones, with 75% to 90% occurring only once. Sequenced material: peripheral blood. The receptors come from a man between 65 and 85 years old with active or convalescent COVID-19. Both conserved end residues are part of each CDR3. The D gene is left open where the match is weak. Clone size is not always given. Where it is, it says once, few, many or a class for expanded clones.

d_call: TRBD1; j_call: TRBJ1-2; clone_size: .; v_call: TRBV18; cdr3_nt: TGTGCCAGCTCACCCGGACAGGGAAGCTTTCACTATGGCTACACCTTC; cdr3_aa: CASSPGQGSFHYGYTF
d_call: TRBD2; j_call: TRBJ2-1; clone_size: .; v_call: TRBV9; cdr3_nt: TGTGCCAGCAGCTCCACCCCCCTAGCGGGGGGCCGAGGGGAGCAGTTCTTC; cdr3_aa: CASSSTPLAGGRGEQFF
d_call: .; j_call: TRBJ1-4; clone_size: .; v_call: TRBV28; cdr3_nt: TGTGCCAGCAAGCCGCGGAATAATGAAAAACTGTTTTTT; cdr3_aa: CASKPRNNEKLFF
d_call: .; j_call: TRBJ1-2; clone_size: .; v_call: TRBV6-5; cdr3_nt: TGTGCCAGCAGTTCGGCCTCTGGGCCTAACTATGGCTACACCTTC; cdr3_aa: CASSSASGPNYGYTF
d_call: TRBD2; j_call: TRBJ2-4; clone_size: .; v_call: TRBV7-9; cdr3_nt: TGTGCCAGCAGCAACCCGGGACTAGTAAAAAACATTCAGTACTTC; cdr3_aa: CASSNPGLVKNIQYF
d_call: .; j_call: TRBJ2-3; clone_size: .; v_call: TRBV27; cdr3_nt: TGTGCCAGCAGCTACAGACAGGCGCCACAGACAGATACGCAGTATTTT; cdr3_aa: CASSYRQAPQTDTQYF
d_call: TRBD1; j_call: TRBJ2-5; clone_size: .; v_call: TRBV28; cdr3_nt: TGTGCCAGCAGTTTGTTAGGGACAGGGTATCTGGAGACCCAGTACTTC; cdr3_aa: CASSLLGTGYLETQYF
d_call: TRBD1; j_call: TRBJ2-6; clone_size: .; v_call: TRBV6-6; cdr3_nt: TGTGCCAGCAGTACGACAGGGGGCTCTGGGGCCAACGTCCTGACTTTC; cdr3_aa: CASSTTGGSGANVLTF
d_call: .; j_call: TRBJ2-3; clone_size: .; v_call: TRBV5-5; cdr3_nt: TGTGCCAGCAGCTCCAGGGGTCGAATTGGCACAGATACGCAGTATTTT; cdr3_aa: CASSSRGRIGTDTQYF
d_call: TRBD2; j_call: TRBJ2-1; clone_size: once; v_call: TRBV6-2/TRBV6-3; cdr3_nt: TGTGCCAGCAGCCTCGGACTAGCGGGGGGGATTAACAATGAGCAGTTCTTC; cdr3_aa: CASSLGLAGGINNEQFF
d_call: TRBD1; j_call: TRBJ2-3; clone_size: .; v_call: TRBV7-9; cdr3_nt: TGTGCCAGCAGCAACACAGGGGCCACAGATACGCAGTATTTT; cdr3_aa: CASSNTGATDTQYF
d_call: .; j_call: TRBJ2-7; clone_size: .; v_call: TRBV6-6; cdr3_nt: TGTGCCAGCAGTCCCCGGTCGGGGTCCTACGAGCAGTACTTC; cdr3_aa: CASSPRSGSYEQYF
d_call: .; j_call: TRBJ2-2; clone_size: .; v_call: TRBV6-5; cdr3_nt: TGTGCCAGCAGAAGCGGCACAGTCACCGGGGAGCTGTTTTTT; cdr3_aa: CASRSGTVTGELFF
d_call: .; j_call: TRBJ2-2; clone_size: few; v_call: TRBV18; cdr3_nt: TGTGCCAGCTCACCCGGACAGACCAACACCGGGGAGCTGTTTTTT; cdr3_aa: CASSPGQTNTGELFF
d_call: TRBD1; j_call: TRBJ1-4; clone_size: .; v_call: TRBV6-5; cdr3_nt: TGTGCCAGCAGTCCCGGGACAGGGGAACTGTTTTTT; cdr3_aa: CASSPGTGELFF
d_call: .; j_call: TRBJ2-3; clone_size: once; v_call: TRBV30; cdr3_nt: TGTGCCTGGAGTAAGGGACTTACTAGCACAGATACGCAGTATTTT; cdr3_aa: CAWSKGLTSTDTQYF
d_call: .; j_call: TRBJ2-3; clone_size: .; v_call: TRBV11-3; cdr3_nt: TGTGCCAGCAGCTTACGCGCCACAGATACGCAGTATTTT; cdr3_aa: CASSLRATDTQYF
d_call: .; j_call: TRBJ1-5; clone_size: .; v_call: TRBV6-6; cdr3_nt: TGTGCCAGCAGTTACCTGGACACCCGCAATCAGCCCCAGCATTTT; cdr3_aa: CASSYLDTRNQPQHF
d_call: .; j_call: TRBJ1-1; clone_size: .; v_call: TRBV19; cdr3_nt: TGTGCCAGTAGTGTTCTTCCCGGAGCCACTGAAGCTTTCTTT; cdr3_aa: CASSVLPGATEAFF
d_call: TRBD1; j_call: TRBJ2-1; clone_size: .; v_call: TRBV4-3; cdr3_nt: TGCGCCAGCAGCCAAGATCTTATCCGACAGGGTATCCACAATGAGCAGTTCTTC; cdr3_aa: CASSQDLIRQGIHNEQFF
d_call: .; j_call: TRBJ2-3; clone_size: .; v_call: TRBV15; cdr3_nt: TGTGCCACCAGCAGAGACCCTAATCCCAGACTAACCACAGATACGCAGTATTTT; cdr3_aa: CATSRDPNPRLTTDTQYF
d_call: .; j_call: TRBJ2-1; clone_size: .; v_call: TRBV3-1/TRBV3-2; cdr3_nt: TGTGCCAGCAGCCAGCCTCTAGTGTCCTACAATGAGCAGTTCTTC; cdr3_aa: CASSQPLVSYNEQFF
d_call: .; j_call: TRBJ2-3; clone_size: .; v_call: TRBV7-8; cdr3_nt: TGTGCCAGCAGCTCGGAGACGCTATTGTCAGATACGCAGTATTTT; cdr3_aa: CASSSETLLSDTQYF
d_call: .; j_call: TRBJ1-2; clone_size: once; v_call: TRBV29-1; cdr3_nt: TGCAGCGTTGAAGATAACCCAGGAGGCTACACCTTC; cdr3_aa: CSVEDNPGGYTF
d_call: TRBD2; j_call: TRBJ2-2; clone_size: .; v_call: TRBV7-9; cdr3_nt: TGTGCCAAGGGGAGGGACGCTAACACCGGGGAGCTGTTTTTT; cdr3_aa: CAKGRDANTGELFF
d_call: .; j_call: TRBJ1-1; clone_size: .; v_call: TRBV30; cdr3_nt: TGTGCCTGGAGGCAGGACATGAACACTGAAGCTTTCTTT; cdr3_aa: CAWRQDMNTEAFF
d_call: .; j_call: TRBJ2-1; clone_size: .; v_call: TRBV6-5; cdr3_nt: TGTGCCAGCAGTTACGACTACCAACACCCAGTTCATCAGTTCTTC; cdr3_aa: CASSYDYQHPVHQFF
d_call: TRBD1; j_call: TRBJ2-2; clone_size: .; v_call: TRBV6-5; cdr3_nt: TGTGCCAGCAGTTACTCGGACAGGAACTCGGGGGAGCTGTTTTTT; cdr3_aa: CASSYSDRNSGELFF
d_call: .; j_call: TRBJ2-1; clone_size: .; v_call: TRBV19; cdr3_nt: TGTGCCAGTTCTGATAGCTCCTACAATGAGCAGTTCTTC; cdr3_aa: CASSDSSYNEQFF